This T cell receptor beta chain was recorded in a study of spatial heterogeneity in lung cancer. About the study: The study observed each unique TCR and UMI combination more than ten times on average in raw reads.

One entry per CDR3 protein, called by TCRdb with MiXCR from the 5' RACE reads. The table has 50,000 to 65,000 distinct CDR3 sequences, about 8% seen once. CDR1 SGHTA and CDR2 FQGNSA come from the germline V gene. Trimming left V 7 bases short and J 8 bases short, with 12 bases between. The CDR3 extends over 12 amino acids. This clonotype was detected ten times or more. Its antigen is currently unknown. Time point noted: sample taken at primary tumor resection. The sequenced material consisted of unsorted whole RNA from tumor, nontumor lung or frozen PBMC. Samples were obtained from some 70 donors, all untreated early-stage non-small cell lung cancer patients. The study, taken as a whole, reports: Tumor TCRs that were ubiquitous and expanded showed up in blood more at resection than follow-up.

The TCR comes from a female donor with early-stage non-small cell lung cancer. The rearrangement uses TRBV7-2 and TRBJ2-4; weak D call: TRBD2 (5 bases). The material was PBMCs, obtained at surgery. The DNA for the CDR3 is TGTGCCAGCACGGGGAGTTCCTACATTCAGTACTTC. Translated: CASTGSSYIQYF.